This T cell receptor (beta chain) was sequenced during a study of shared clonotypes between healthy human individuals. On the study more broadly: Those who served as donors were a couple of women and three men between the ages of 18 and 49. CD4 naive and memory got three plates each, CD8 naive two, CD8 memory one.

The CDR3 consists of 13 residues. In germline, CDR1 is GTSNPN, CDR2 SVGIG (reference sequence). The germline V and J ends were trimmed by 0 bases and 2 bases, with 7 bases remaining between them. Findings and limits, study-wide: Roughly 5% of naive CD4 clonotypes were common to a few donors.

Notes on this clone: The antigen remains undetermined. The identical CDR3 is also encoded by other nucleotide sequences in the sample.

The assay was immunoSEQ multiplex PCR, and TCRdb's table has in-frame clones only and misses some. The sample holds about 2 million clones, 85% to 95% seen once. Donors were healthy HIV-negative adults without recently reported acute infections or vaccinations. V and J are TRBV30 and TRBJ1-2, with D maybe TRBD1 (5 bases). Sequencing was carried out using naive CD4+ T cells sorted from blood. Subset noted: CD45RA+ positively selected. The TCR sequence derives from a man between 18 and 35 years old in good health. CDR3 in DNA: TGTGCCTGGAGTGTATCAGGGAACTATGGCTACACCTTC. Its translation is CAWSVSGNYGYTF.